The 8 T cell receptor beta chains reported below all come from one sample, sequenced in a study of T-cell memory formation after mild COVID-19. One entry per CDR3 protein, called by TCRdb with MiXCR from the 5' RACE reads. The data contain more than 10,000 distinct CDR3 sequences, about 14% of them singletons. Material: PBMCs or a T cell subset sorted from them (not recorded which). The receptors were gathered from a man between 18 and 29 years old who had mild COVID-19 (a few samples of this study predate the infection). Cell type and time point are not known.

The CDR3 DNA reads TGTGCCAGCAGCAATAAGTCACCCCTCCACTTT. This sequence encodes CASSNKSPLHF. This chain joins TRBV21-1 and TRBJ1-6. TRBV21-1 is classified as a pseudogene. The CDR3 totals 11 residues.

This clonotype came up a few times. The V and J genes are TRBV14 and TRBJ2-7; perhaps TRBD1 as D (5 bases). V was trimmed by 0 bases and J by 2 bases, leaving 14 bases between them. CDR1 and CDR2 from the germline V gene are SGHDN and FVKESK. This CDR3 is 16 amino acids long. The CDR3 spells CASSQDRQGPPYEQYV. As DNA, the CDR3 is TGTGCCAGCAGCCAAGATAGGCAGGGTCCCCCCTACGAGCAGTACGTC.

This clonotype was detected many times. This sequence joins TRBV20-1 and TRBJ2-7; D is possibly TRBD1 (6 bases). The germline V gene has CDR1 DFQATT and CDR2 SNEGSKA (reference sequence). V was clipped by 6 bases and J by 0 bases, with 12 bases between them. The CDR3 spans 13 residues. The CDR3 spells CSAPGQSSYEQYV. In nucleotides, the CDR3 is TGCAGTGCCCCCGGACAGAGCTCCTACGAGCAGTACGTC.

J is TRBJ2-3 and V is TRBV12-3 or TRBV12-4, with TRBD1 matching 7 bases. This CDR3 region has 12 residues. Trimming at V came to 6 bases and at J to 7 bases, leaving 4 bases not matched to a gene. The CDR3 DNA reads TGTGCCAGCAGCCGGGACAGCAATACGCAGTATTTT. Its protein is CASSRDSNTQYF.

The chain has TRBV6-2 or TRBV6-3 and TRBJ1-1, with D possibly being TRBD1 (6 bases). In germline, CDR1 is MNHEY, CDR2 SVGEGT. V gave up 0 bases and J gave up 5 bases, with 7 bases separating them. This CDR3 is 13 amino acids long. DNA of the CDR3: TGTGCCAGCAGTTACTCAGGGGGGACTGAAGCTTTCTTT. Protein: CASSYSGGTEAFF.

This clonotype has a count of ten or more. The J gene is TRBJ1-5, the V gene TRBV4-3; D not certain. The CDR3 loop spans 15 amino acids. Germline assignment: CDR1 LGHNA and CDR2 YSLEER. V gave up 0 bases and J gave up 6 bases, with 12 bases separating them. The CDR3 spells CASSQDHGRGQPQHF. Here the CDR3 DNA reads TGCGCCAGCAGCCAAGATCATGGGCGGGGTCAGCCCCAGCATTTT.

This clonotype was observed at least ten times. This sequence joins TRBV20-1 and TRBJ1-2; D unresolved. CDR3 length: 12 amino acids. Germline lookup yields CDR1 DFQATT and CDR2 SNEGSKA (reference sequence). V lost 0 bases and J lost 8, with 10 bases in between. For the CDR3, the DNA is TGCAGTGCTAGAGAGATTCAGGACGGCTACACCTTC. Protein sequence: CSAREIQDGYTF.

The V gene is TRBV12-3 or TRBV12-4, the J gene TRBJ2-2; D may be TRBD2 (7 bases). This CDR3 is built from 16 residues. Trimming took off 1 base at V and 6 bases at J, with 15 bases between the two ends. CDR3 amino acids: CASSLDSGGPPGELFF. CDR3 DNA: TGTGCCAGCAGTTTAGACTCGGGGGGCCCCCCCGGGGAGCTGTTTTTT.